The present T cell receptor (beta chain) was sequenced within a study of blood T cell repertoires in COVID-19. This clone was seen many times. The repertoire was sequenced with immunoSEQ multiplex PCR; TCRdb's copy has only in-frame clones and lacks some. The profile shows about 210,000 clones, around nine tenths of them singletons. V was cut by 5 bases and J by 6 bases, with 17 bases left in between. The CDR3 extends over 16 amino acids. In germline, CDR1 is SGHVS, CDR2 FQNEAQ. The sample comprised peripheral blood. The TCR was taken from a man in his 60s with acute or convalescent COVID-19. The V call is TRBV7-8, the J call TRBJ1-6; possible D gene TRBD1, 5 bases. CDR3 sequence (DNA): TGTGCCAGCAGCCCCACTGGGGGGAGAGGTAATTCACCCCTCCACTTT. Its translation is CASSPTGGRGNSPLHF.